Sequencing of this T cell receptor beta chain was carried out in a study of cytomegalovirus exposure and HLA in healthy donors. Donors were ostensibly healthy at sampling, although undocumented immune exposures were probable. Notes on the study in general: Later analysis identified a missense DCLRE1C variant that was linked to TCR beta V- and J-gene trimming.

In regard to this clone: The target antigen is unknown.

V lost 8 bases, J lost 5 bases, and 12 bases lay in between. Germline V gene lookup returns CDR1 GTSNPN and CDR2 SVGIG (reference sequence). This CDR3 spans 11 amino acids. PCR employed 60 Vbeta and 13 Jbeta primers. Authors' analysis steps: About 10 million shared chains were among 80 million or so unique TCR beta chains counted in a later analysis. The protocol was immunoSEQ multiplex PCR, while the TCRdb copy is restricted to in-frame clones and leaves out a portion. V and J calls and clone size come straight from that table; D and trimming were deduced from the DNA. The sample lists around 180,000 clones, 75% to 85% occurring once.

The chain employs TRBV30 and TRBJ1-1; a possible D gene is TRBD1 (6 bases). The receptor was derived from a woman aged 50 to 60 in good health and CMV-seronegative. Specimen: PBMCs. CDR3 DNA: TGTGCCGCAGGCAGGGGAACTGAAGCTTTCTTT. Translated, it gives CAAGRGTEAFF.